This paragraph covers one T cell receptor (beta chain) sequence. In the authors' workflow: Nucleated cell counts were estimated from reference gene primer amplification. The repertoire was sequenced with immunoSEQ multiplex PCR; TCRdb's copy has only in-frame clones and lacks some. V and J calls and clone size are copied from that table; D and trimming were computed from the DNA. The top ten hold 2% of the sample, which has 150,000 to 200,000 clones, approximately 93% seen once. Trimming stripped 1 base from V and 0 bases from J, with 5 bases between. This CDR3 has 14 residues. Per germline, CDR1 LGHNA and CDR2 YNFKEQ. The entry originates in a study of blood T cell repertoires in COVID-19. Study context: Some COVID-19 samples were acute and others convalescent; all came from the United States, Italy and Spain.

Seattle patients were enrolled while actively infected and followed longitudinally. This clonotype originated in a woman aged 60-75 years with COVID-19, enrolled during active disease. The sequenced sample consisted of peripheral blood. The chain combines TRBV4-2 with TRBJ2-3, with D possibly TRBD2 on 5 matching bases. CDR3 loop: CASSQAGSTDTQYF. The CDR3 coding sequence is TGTGCCAGCAGCCAAGCGGGGAGCACAGATACGCAGTATTTT.